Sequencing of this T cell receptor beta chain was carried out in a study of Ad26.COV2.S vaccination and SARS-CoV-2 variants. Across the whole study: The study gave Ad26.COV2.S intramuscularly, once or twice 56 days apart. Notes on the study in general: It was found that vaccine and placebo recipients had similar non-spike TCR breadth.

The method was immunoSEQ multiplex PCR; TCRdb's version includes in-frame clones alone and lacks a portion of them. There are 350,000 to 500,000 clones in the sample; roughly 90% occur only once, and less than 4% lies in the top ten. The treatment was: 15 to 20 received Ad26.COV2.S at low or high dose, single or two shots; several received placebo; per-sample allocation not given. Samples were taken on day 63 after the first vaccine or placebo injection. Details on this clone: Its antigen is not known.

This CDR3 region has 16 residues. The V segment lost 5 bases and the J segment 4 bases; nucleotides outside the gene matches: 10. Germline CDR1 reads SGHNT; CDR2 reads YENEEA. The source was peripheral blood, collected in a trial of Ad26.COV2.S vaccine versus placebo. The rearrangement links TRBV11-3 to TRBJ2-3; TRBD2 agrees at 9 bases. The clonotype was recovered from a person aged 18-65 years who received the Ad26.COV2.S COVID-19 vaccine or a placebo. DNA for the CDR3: TGTGCCAGCAGCCCGGGGCGGGGGGGCCTCGCAGATACGCAGTATTTT. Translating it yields CASSPGRGGLADTQYF.